A selection of T cell receptor beta chains follows, all from one sample in a study of T cell responses to AZD1222 COVID-19 vaccine. Libraries were prepared by immunoSEQ multiplex PCR; TCRdb keeps only in-frame clonotypes and omits some of them. The sample has 150,000 to 200,000 clones, about 91% seen once. The sequenced sample was peripheral blood, obtained 28 days after the second AZD1222 dose. The receptors originated from an adult who received the AZD1222 COVID-19 vaccine. The CDR3 runs from the conserved cysteine through the conserved F or W. The order of the fields is CDR3 DNA, CDR3 protein, CDR3 length, D gene, J gene, clone size, V gene. A D gene is named only where the DNA matches it firmly. Size values are once, few and many counts, or a class for expanded clones, and some rows have none.

TGCAGCGGATCCATGAACACTGAAGCTTTCTTT,CSGSMNTEAFF,11,-,TRBJ1-1,-,TRBV29-1
TGCGCCAGCAGCCAAGTGTTTTCAGAAAAACTGTTTTTT,CASSQVFSEKLFF,13,-,TRBJ1-4,-,TRBV4-1
TGTGCCAGTAGTCCGCGGACAGTTTTCTACACCTTC,CASSPRTVFYTF,12,-,TRBJ1-2,-,TRBV19
TGTGCCATCAGTGAAAGACAGGGAACCCACAATGAGCAGTTCTTC,CAISERQGTHNEQFF,15,TRBD1,TRBJ2-1,-,TRBV10-3
TGTGCCAGCTCACAATATTCCGGGACAGTTAATCAGCCCCAGCATTTT,CASSQYSGTVNQPQHF,16,TRBD1,TRBJ1-5,-,TRBV18
TGTGCCAGCAGCCCGGGACAGAGAGAAGCTTTCTTT,CASSPGQREAFF,12,TRBD1,TRBJ1-1,-,TRBV7-9
TGTGCCAGCAGTTACTACCCATCAGGCTATGGCTACACCTTC,CASSYYPSGYGYTF,14,-,TRBJ1-2,-,TRBV6-5
TGTGCCAGTAGGGACCTGGACAGGGGGCGTAGTCAGCCCCAGCATTTT,CASRDLDRGRSQPQHF,16,TRBD1,TRBJ1-5,few,TRBV19
TGTGCCAGCAGCTTGGTCGGCCCGCACACTGAAGCTTTCTTT,CASSLVGPHTEAFF,14,-,TRBJ1-1,-,TRBV5-4
TGTGCCAGCAGCCCCTCAGCTACAACCTCCTACGAGCAGTACTTC,CASSPSATTSYEQYF,15,-,TRBJ2-7,-,TRBV7-2
TGTGCCAGCAGCTTGATAGCGGGGGGGTTCAATGAGCAGTTCTTC,CASSLIAGGFNEQFF,15,TRBD2,TRBJ2-1,-,TRBV6-6
TGTGCCAGCAGCAGAACAACAGGGGGCGGGGAGCTGTTTTTT,CASSRTTGGGELFF,14,TRBD1,TRBJ2-2,-,TRBV7-2
TGTGCCAGCAGCGCGGGACAGGGTGACACTGAAGCTTTCTTT,CASSAGQGDTEAFF,14,TRBD1,TRBJ1-1,-,TRBV7-9
TGTGCCAGCAGTGAATATCCAGGCCCCTACGAGCAGTACTTC,CASSEYPGPYEQYF,14,-,TRBJ2-7,-,TRBV6-4
TGTGCCAGCAGTTACTCGTCAGAGACGGGAAACACCATATATTTT,CASSYSSETGNTIYF,15,-,TRBJ1-3,once,TRBV6-5
TGTGCCACCAGCAGAGAGACAGGGGGTACAGATACGCAGTATTTT,CATSRETGGTDTQYF,15,TRBD1,TRBJ2-3,-,TRBV15
TGTGCCAGCAGTTACTCGATCAGGCCCTATGGCTACACCTTC,CASSYSIRPYGYTF,14,-,TRBJ1-2,-,TRBV6-5
TGCGCCAGCAGCTCCGCGAACACCGGGGAGCTGTTTTTT,CASSSANTGELFF,13,-,TRBJ2-2,few,TRBV5-1
TGTGCCACCAGCGGCAGGGGGCCTTATAGCTCCTATAATTCACCCCTCCACTTT,CATSGRGPYSSYNSPLHF,18,TRBD1,TRBJ1-6,-,TRBV15
TGTGCCAGCAGTTACGGTGGCCCGCAAAACAATCAGCCCCAGCATTTT,CASSYGGPQNNQPQHF,16,-,TRBJ1-5,-,TRBV6-5
TGTGCCAGCAGTTACCCAGACCTCATCACCCTCCACTTT,CASSYPDLITLHF,13,-,TRBJ1-6,-,TRBV27
TGTGCCAGCAGCTTATTGCCAGGGACATCAGAAGCTTTCTTT,CASSLLPGTSEAFF,14,-,TRBJ1-1,-,TRBV7-3
TGTGCCAGCAGTTTTGTTTCGGACCTCGGGGATAATTCACCCCTCCACTTT,CASSFVSDLGDNSPLHF,17,-,TRBJ1-6,-,TRBV27
TGTGCCAGCCGATCCCGGGACAGGCTGTATGGCTACACCTTC,CASRSRDRLYGYTF,14,TRBD1,TRBJ1-2,-,TRBV6-5
TGTGCCAGCACCCTGTGGGGGAACGAGCAGTACTTC,CASTLWGNEQYF,12,-,TRBJ2-7,-,TRBV7-9
TGTGCCAGCAGTTTATGGAGCGACACCGGGGAGCTGTTTTTT,CASSLWSDTGELFF,14,-,TRBJ2-2,-,TRBV27
TGTGCCAGCAGCTCCCGGACAGGGCCAAACACCGGGGAGCTGTTTTTT,CASSSRTGPNTGELFF,16,-,TRBJ2-2,once,TRBV21-1
TGTGCCAGTAGTATGCGGGGACGAACTGAAGCTTTCTTT,CASSMRGRTEAFF,13,-,TRBJ1-1,-,TRBV19
TGTGCCACCGGTGGGGGGCAGTGGCAGCCCCAGCATTTT,CATGGGQWQPQHF,13,-,TRBJ1-5,once,TRBV6-1
TGTGCCAGCAGCTTGGGCAGCGGCACTGAAGCTTTCTTT,CASSLGSGTEAFF,13,-,TRBJ1-1,-,TRBV7-6
TGTGCCAGTAGTACATGGGGGACAGGGGGCAAACAGCCCCAGCATTTT,CASSTWGTGGKQPQHF,16,TRBD1,TRBJ1-5,once,TRBV19
TGTGCCAGCAGCACCCGGGTTAACACTGAAGCTTTCTTT,CASSTRVNTEAFF,13,-,TRBJ1-1,-,TRBV27
TGTGCCAGCAGGACAGGTTTAAATCAGCCCCAGCATTTT,CASRTGLNQPQHF,13,-,TRBJ1-5,-,TRBV6-5
TGTGCCAGCAGTCCCACAGGGCTGTCTTTCGCTGAAGCTTTCTTT,CASSPTGLSFAEAFF,15,-,TRBJ1-1,-,TRBV7-3
TGTGCCAGAGGACAGGGGGGGAGTGCAGCTTTCTTT,CARGQGGSAAFF,12,-,TRBJ1-1,-,TRBV21-1
TGTGCCAGTAGAGGGGTAGACTCGACTGTTGGAAACACCATATATTTT,CASRGVDSTVGNTIYF,16,-,TRBJ1-3,-,TRBV19
TGTGCCATCGAGGAGGGGTCCACCGGGGAGCTGTTTTTT,CAIEEGSTGELFF,13,-,TRBJ2-2,once,TRBV10-3
TGTGCCAGCAGCTTAGGGCATTCTGCAGATACGCAGTATTTT,CASSLGHSADTQYF,14,-,TRBJ2-3,-,TRBV11-2
TGTGCCAGCAGCGTGGGGGCTGAGCAGCCCCAGCATTTT,CASSVGAEQPQHF,13,-,TRBJ1-5,-,TRBV5-5
TGTGCCAGCAGCCTCCGTACCGGGGAGCTGTTTTTT,CASSLRTGELFF,12,-,TRBJ2-2,-,TRBV12-3/TRBV12-4
TGTGCCAGCTCACCTGAGGAAGAGACCCAGTACTTC,CASSPEEETQYF,12,-,TRBJ2-5,-,TRBV18
TGTGCCAGTAATGACAGGGGAGTTAACACCATATATTTT,CASNDRGVNTIYF,13,TRBD1,TRBJ1-3,-,TRBV19
TGCAGCGTTCTGGACTATGGCTACACCTTC,CSVLDYGYTF,10,-,TRBJ1-2,once,TRBV29-1
TGTGCCATCAGTGAGTCGCCTGGGACAGGGCGCACAGATACGCAGTATTTT,CAISESPGTGRTDTQYF,17,TRBD1,TRBJ2-3,-,TRBV10-3
TGTGCCAGCAGCCCCCCCCGAAACACCATATATTTT,CASSPPRNTIYF,12,-,TRBJ1-3,-,TRBV12-3/TRBV12-4
TGTGCCAGCAGCACCGGAGAGCGGTGGACCGGGGAGCTGTTTTTT,CASSTGERWTGELFF,15,-,TRBJ2-2,-,TRBV7-6
TGTGCCTGGAGTGTTGGAGGGAACACAGATACGCAGTATTTT,CAWSVGGNTDTQYF,14,-,TRBJ2-3,-,TRBV30
TGTGCCAGCAGTTCGGGCACTGAAGCTTTCTTT,CASSSGTEAFF,11,-,TRBJ1-1,-,TRBV12-3/TRBV12-4
TGCGCCAGCAGCTTGACGCGACAGGGGACATACAATGAGCAGTTCTTC,CASSLTRQGTYNEQFF,16,TRBD1,TRBJ2-1,once,TRBV5-1